This T cell receptor beta chain was identified in a study of blood T cell repertoires in COVID-19. About the study: Acute-phase and convalescent COVID-19 samples originated in the United States, Italy and Spain. Nucleic acid was either cDNA or gDNA, and it came from T cells, B-cell-depleted T cells, or PBMCs.

Patients of the Seattle cohort, enrolled during active infection, were followed longitudinally. Original processing methods: For nucleated cells, counts were estimated from reference gene primer amplification. The table came from immunoSEQ multiplex PCR; TCRdb's copy has only in-frame clones and leaves some out. That table gives V, J and clone size, and the DNA gave D and trimming. The profile shows around 75,000 clones, approximately 80% of them singletons. Germline CDR1 and CDR2: LGHNA and YNFKEQ. V was clipped by 1 base and J by 5 bases; unmatched bases: 1. The CDR3 consists of 16 residues. Sequencing was performed on peripheral blood. The chain couples TRBV4-2 to TRBJ2-2, with TRBD2 matching over 13 bases. The receptor was derived from a man aged 45-65 years with COVID-19, enrolled during active disease. This CDR3 reads CASSQGTSGRTGELFF. The CDR3 DNA sequence: TGTGCCAGCAGCCAAGGGACTAGCGGGAGAACCGGGGAGCTGTTTTTT.